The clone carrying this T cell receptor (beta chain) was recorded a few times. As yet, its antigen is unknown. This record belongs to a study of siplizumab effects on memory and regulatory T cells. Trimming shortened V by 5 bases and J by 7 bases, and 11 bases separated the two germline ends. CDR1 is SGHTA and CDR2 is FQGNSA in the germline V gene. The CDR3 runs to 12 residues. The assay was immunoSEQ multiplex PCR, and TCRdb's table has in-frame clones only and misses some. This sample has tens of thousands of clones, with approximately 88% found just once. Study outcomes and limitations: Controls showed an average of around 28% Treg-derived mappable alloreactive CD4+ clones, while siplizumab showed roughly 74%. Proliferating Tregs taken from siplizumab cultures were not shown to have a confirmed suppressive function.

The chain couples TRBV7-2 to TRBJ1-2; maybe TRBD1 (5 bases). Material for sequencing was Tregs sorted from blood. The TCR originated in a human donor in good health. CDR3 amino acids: CASSPTGGGYTF. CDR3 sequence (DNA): TGTGCCAGCAGCCCCACAGGTGGTGGCTACACCTTC.